These T cell receptor beta chains were read from a single sample in a study of cytomegalovirus exposure and HLA in healthy donors. TCRdb keeps only in-frame clones here, not all; method: immunoSEQ multiplex PCR. This table has over 45,000 clones, about four fifths appearing once. Sequencing used PBMCs. These receptors came from a female donor in good health and CMV-seronegative. Each CDR3 is given with its conserved first and last residue. A D gene is named only where the DNA matches it firmly. The size field is filled for only some rows; it gives once, few, many or a size class.

clone_size	d_call	j_call	v_call	cdr3_nt	cdr3_aa
NA	NA	TRBJ1-1	TRBV5-6	TGTGCCAGCAGCTTTGGTGGAACAGTCATGAACACTGAAGCTTTCTTT	CASSFGGTVMNTEAFF
once	NA	TRBJ2-2	TRBV6-1	TGTGCCAGCAGTGAAACGAGGGGGGGCAGCGTCGGGGAGCTGTTTTTT	CASSETRGGSVGELFF
NA	NA	TRBJ2-4	TRBV7-2	TGTGCCAGCAGCTTTAGGGCCGGGTCTAGCCCCAAAAACATTCAGTACTTC	CASSFRAGSSPKNIQYF
NA	NA	TRBJ1-1	TRBV9	TGTGCCAGCAGCGTAGGACAGAAAGGCACTGAAGCTTTCTTT	CASSVGQKGTEAFF
NA	NA	TRBJ2-5	TRBV9	TGTGCCAGCAGCGTAGGGCAGATCACACGGGAGCAGTACTTC	CASSVGQITREQYF
once	TRBD1	TRBJ1-4	TRBV5-1	TGCGCCAGCAGCTTTTCACTCCGGGACAGGGCTAATGAAAAACTGTTTTTT	CASSFSLRDRANEKLFF
NA	NA	TRBJ2-1	TRBV21-1	TGTGCCAGCAGCAAAGTTACACAGGGTAGGAATGAGCAGTTCTTC	CASSKVTQGRNEQFF
NA	TRBD1	TRBJ1-4	TRBV2	TGTGCCAGCATCTGGACAGGAAATAATGAAAAACTGTTTTTT	CASIWTGNNEKLFF
NA	NA	TRBJ2-1	TRBV11-2	TGTGCCAGCAGCTTAGCCCGACTCAATGAGCAGTTCTTC	CASSLARLNEQFF
NA	TRBD2	TRBJ2-3	TRBV6-4	TGTGCCAGCAGAAGAACCGGGACTATCACAGATACGCAGTATTTT	CASRRTGTITDTQYF
NA	NA	TRBJ2-1	TRBV7-8	TGTGCCAGCAGCTCCGGCTACAGGGTTACCTACAATGAGCAGTTCTTC	CASSSGYRVTYNEQFF
NA	NA	TRBJ1-3	TRBV5-1	TGCGCCAGCAGCTTATCAACGGGGGGCTTGGACACCATATATTTT	CASSLSTGGLDTIYF
NA	NA	TRBJ1-4	TRBV7-2	TGTGCCAGCAGCTTAGTTCAGGCAACTAATGAAAAACTGTTTTTT	CASSLVQATNEKLFF
NA	TRBD2	TRBJ2-1	TRBV7-9	TGTGCCAGCAGCTTCAGCGGGGGGTGGGATGAGCAGTTCTTC	CASSFSGGWDEQFF
NA	NA	TRBJ1-2	TRBV5-1	TGCGCCAGCAGCTTGGGTGCGGGTACGGACTATGGCTACACCTTC	CASSLGAGTDYGYTF
NA	NA	TRBJ2-5	TRBV5-5	TGTGCCAGCAGCTTACCGGTACAAGAGACCCAGTACTTC	CASSLPVQETQYF
NA	TRBD2	TRBJ2-2	TRBV5-6	TGTGCCAGCAGCCTTATTGGGAGGGAAAGAACCGGGGAGCTGTTTTTT	CASSLIGRERTGELFF
NA	NA	TRBJ1-5	TRBV5-1	TGCGCCAGCAGCCCCGGAGGTTATAGCAATCAGCCCCAGCATTTT	CASSPGGYSNQPQHF
few	TRBD2	TRBJ2-1	TRBV5-1	TGCGCCAGCAGCTTCACTAGCGGGGGACGTATCAATGAGCAGTTCTTC	CASSFTSGGRINEQFF
few	TRBD2	TRBJ2-7	TRBV5-8	TGTGCCAGCAGACCCCGGCGGGGGGCCTACGAGCAGTACTTC	CASRPRRGAYEQYF
NA	NA	TRBJ1-6	TRBV4-2	TGTGCCAGCAGCCAAGATCTTAGGGAGGATTCACCCCTCCACTTT	CASSQDLREDSPLHF
few	NA	TRBJ1-1	TRBV6-6	TGTGCCAGCAGTCCCGGGGGACTGTTCCCGGGAGCTTTCTTT	CASSPGGLFPGAFF
NA	NA	TRBJ2-5	TRBV18	TGTGCCAGCTCACGCGGATCACAAGAGACCCAGTACTTC	CASSRGSQETQYF
NA	NA	TRBJ1-5	TRBV19	TGTGCCAGTAGTATTAAAGGAAAGGGGGTCGGTCAGCCCCAGCATTTT	CASSIKGKGVGQPQHF
few	NA	TRBJ1-2	TRBV25-1	TGTGCCAGCAGTGGGGGGGACCGGTTCTATGGCTACACCTTC	CASSGGDRFYGYTF
NA	NA	TRBJ2-2	TRBV9	TGTGCCAGCAGGACAGACGCGAACACCGGGGAGCTGTTTTTT	CASRTDANTGELFF
NA	TRBD1	TRBJ1-5	TRBV30	TGTGCCTGGAGTGTGGCAGGGGGTGACAATCAGCCCCAGCATTTT	CAWSVAGGDNQPQHF
once	NA	TRBJ2-7	TRBV19	TGTGCCAGTAGTGTAAACGGACTGTCGACCTACGAGCAGTACTTC	CASSVNGLSTYEQYF
NA	NA	TRBJ1-1	TRBV5-6	TGTGCCAGCAGCCCGCAGATGAACACTGAAGCTTTCTTT	CASSPQMNTEAFF
NA	NA	TRBJ1-2	TRBV6-5	TGTGCCAGCAGACCCCCTGGACTTGGTTTGAACACCTTC	CASRPPGLGLNTF
NA	TRBD1	TRBJ1-3	TRBV25-1	TGTGCCAGCAGTGTGGGACAGGGAACTGGAAACACCATATATTTT	CASSVGQGTGNTIYF
NA	NA	TRBJ2-2	TRBV6-1	TGTGCCAGCGGCCTCGGGGGGCAATTGGGCGGGGAGCTGTTTTTT	CASGLGGQLGGELFF
NA	TRBD1	TRBJ2-7	TRBV5-1	TGCGCCAGCAGCCCCGGACAGGGGGCCTACGAGCAGTACTTC	CASSPGQGAYEQYF
NA	TRBD1	TRBJ1-2	TRBV10-3	TGTGCCATCAGCTGGACAGGAGCTGTCGGCTACACCTTC	CAISWTGAVGYTF
NA	NA	TRBJ1-4	TRBV11-2	TGTGCCAGCAGCTTACAGGGGCTAGCTAATGAAAAACTGTTTTTT	CASSLQGLANEKLFF
few	TRBD2	TRBJ2-3	TRBV19	TGTGCCAGTAGTATATCTAGCGGGGGGACCACAGATACGCAGTATTTT	CASSISSGGTTDTQYF
NA	TRBD1	TRBJ2-3	TRBV6-5	TGTGCCAGCAGTCCATCGGGACAGCTAAATACGCAGTATTTT	CASSPSGQLNTQYF
NA	TRBD2	TRBJ2-1	TRBV19	TGTGCCAGTACACAGGATAGCGGGGGGGTCTATAATGAGCAGTTCTTC	CASTQDSGGVYNEQFF
NA	NA	TRBJ2-7	TRBV6-5	TGTGCCAGCAGTGGGGGAACAGGGTCCTACGAGCAGTACTTC	CASSGGTGSYEQYF
NA	NA	TRBJ2-1	TRBV7-6	TGTGCCAGCAGCTTCAACCGCGGGGACAGTTCCTACAATGAGCAGTTCTTC	CASSFNRGDSSYNEQFF
NA	TRBD2	TRBJ2-3	TRBV5-4	TGTGCCAGCAGCTCCCTCGGGACTAACACAGATACGCAGTATTTT	CASSSLGTNTDTQYF
NA	NA	TRBJ1-5	TRBV2	TGTGCCAGCAGTGCAGGGGTTGAGCAGCCCCAGCATTTT	CASSAGVEQPQHF
NA	NA	TRBJ2-7	TRBV18	TGTGCCAGCTCCAGGGGATCCAGCTCCTACGAGCAGTACTTC	CASSRGSSSYEQYF
few	TRBD1	TRBJ2-7	TRBV18	TGTGCCAGCTCACCAGGGGGACAGGGGGCTTACGAGCAGTACTTC	CASSPGGQGAYEQYF
once	TRBD1	TRBJ1-1	TRBV4-2	TGTGCCAGCAGCCAAGCAGACAGGGGAAAGGAGAACACTGAAGCTTTCTTT	CASSQADRGKENTEAFF
NA	TRBD2	TRBJ2-3	TRBV5-6	TGTGCCAGCAGCCGGACTAGCGGGGGATACGATACGCAGTATTTT	CASSRTSGGYDTQYF
NA	NA	TRBJ2-5	TRBV7-6	TGTGCCAGCAGCTTAGACGGAGAGACCCAGTACTTC	CASSLDGETQYF
NA	NA	TRBJ1-4	TRBV7-9	TGTGCCAGCAGCTCCCTCAGGGTCCCGAATGAAAAACTGTTTTTT	CASSSLRVPNEKLFF
NA	TRBD1	TRBJ1-2	TRBV4-3	TGCGCCAGCAGCCAAGGGGACAGGGCCTTTTCCTATGGCTACACCTTC	CASSQGDRAFSYGYTF
NA	NA	TRBJ1-5	TRBV19	TGTGCCAGTGACGAGCTTAATTCCAGACGGGGCAATCAGCCCCAGCATTTT	CASDELNSRRGNQPQHF
NA	NA	TRBJ1-1	TRBV6-5	TGTGCCAGCCGAATAGACAGGACAAACACTGAAGCTTTCTTT	CASRIDRTNTEAFF
NA	TRBD1	TRBJ2-5	TRBV6-5	TGTGCCAGCAGTCGAGGGGACAGGAAAGGAGAGACCCAGTACTTC	CASSRGDRKGETQYF
NA	TRBD1	TRBJ1-1	TRBV11-3	TGTGCCAGCAGCCCTAGACTCTACAGGGGCACTGAAGCTTTCTTT	CASSPRLYRGTEAFF
NA	NA	TRBJ1-1	TRBV9	TGTGCCAGCAGCGACAACACGGGGGGGCACACTGAAGCTTTCTTT	CASSDNTGGHTEAFF
NA	NA	TRBJ1-2	TRBV4-1	TGCGCCAGCAGCCGGATAGGGACAACACTAGGCTACACCTTC	CASSRIGTTLGYTF